The clone carrying this T cell receptor beta chain has ten or more counts. Antigen specificity is unknown. V lost 2 bases, J lost 9 bases, and 19 bases lay in between. The CDR3 contains 14 residues. The V gene's germline CDR1 is SQVTM and CDR2 ANQGSEA. These data are taken from a study of CD8 T cells in ankylosing spondylitis. Study findings and constraints: In ankylosing spondylitis blood, a motif of roughly 8 highly homologous TCR beta variants appeared characteristic.

TCRdb processed the 5' RACE reads anew with MiXCR; each CDR3 protein has one entry. The repertoire consists of about 440,000 distinct CDR3 sequences, with 17% occurring once and the leading ten covering just over 1%. This clonotype originated in a male donor with ankylosing spondylitis. The source material was blood, either unsorted or a sorted T cell fraction (not recorded which). The chain combines TRBV29-1 with TRBJ1-2; tentatively, D is TRBD1 (5 bases). CDR3 sequence: CSVESGDLRDSYTF. CDR3 DNA: TGCAGCGTTGAATCGGGGGATTTGCGGGATAGCTACACCTTC. The full variable domain, in which reference TRBV29-1 and TRBJ1-2 provide the parts outside the CDR3, is SAVISQKPSRDICQRGTSLTIQCQVDSQVTMMFWYRQQPGQSLTLIATANQGSEATYESGFVIDKFPISRPNLTFSTLTVSNMSPEDSSIYLCSVESGDLRDSYTFGSGTRLTVV.